One T cell receptor beta chain is described in this entry. Its target is not known. This CDR3 is also generated by other DNA sequences in the sample. The sample belongs to a study of shared clonotypes between healthy human individuals. Study-level background: Sampling drew on donors who were a couple of women and a few men aged 18 to 49.

From CD4+ cells came CD45RA+ naive and CD45RA-negative memory subsets. CDR1 is SGHVS and CDR2 is FQNEAQ in the germline V gene. The CDR3 has 12 residues. V was cut by 5 bases and J by 3 bases, with 6 bases left in between. TCRdb's copy holds only in-frame clones and misses some; the assay was immunoSEQ multiplex PCR. This table holds about 1 million clones, around 78% found once. Notes on the study in general: Clonotypes which were not shared had lower generation probabilities than clonotypes that all four donors shared.

The sequencing sample was made of memory CD4+ T cells from PBMCs. Subset described: CD45RA-negative fraction. The clonotype originates from a man in his late teens or twenties in good health. Some clones in this sample may be carry-over from other donors' samples. This chain joins TRBV7-8 and TRBJ2-3; D not certain. The DNA for the CDR3 is TGTGCCAGCAGCACGAATACAGATACGCAGTATTTT. Protein sequence: CASSTNTDTQYF. The full variable domain, rest sourced from reference TRBV7-8 and TRBJ2-3, is GAGVSQSPRYKVAKRGQDVALRCDPISGHVSLFWYQQALGQGPEFLTYFQNEAQLDKSGLPSDRFFAERPEGSVSTLKIQRTQQEDSAVYLCASSTNTDTQYFGPGTRLTVL.